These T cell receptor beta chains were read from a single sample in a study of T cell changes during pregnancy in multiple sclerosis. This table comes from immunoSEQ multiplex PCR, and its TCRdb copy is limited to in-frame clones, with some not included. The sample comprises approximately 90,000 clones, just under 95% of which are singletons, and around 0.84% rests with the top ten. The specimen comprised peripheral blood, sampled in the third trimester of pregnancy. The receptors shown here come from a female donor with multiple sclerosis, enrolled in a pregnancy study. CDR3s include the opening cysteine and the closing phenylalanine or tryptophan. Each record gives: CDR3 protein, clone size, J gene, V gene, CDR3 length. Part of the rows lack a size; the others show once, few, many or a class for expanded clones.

CASSEEGQGYGYTF,-,TRBJ1-2,TRBV2,14
CASSPRTGGTGELFF,-,TRBJ2-2,TRBV6-1,15
CAWSATGTLIWELFF,once,TRBJ2-2,TRBV30,15
CASSETGLAGDEDTGELFF,-,TRBJ2-2,TRBV5-4,19
CASSLTSGSTDTQYF,-,TRBJ2-3,TRBV19,15
CASSLGVPGRNTEAFF,-,TRBJ1-1,TRBV7-2,16
CASSPGTGIYNEQFF,-,TRBJ2-1,TRBV6-5,15
CASSQDVLRDSSYNEQFF,-,TRBJ2-1,TRBV4-3,18
CASALAADTQYF,-,TRBJ2-3,TRBV27,12
CASSAAGPRDEQFF,once,TRBJ2-1,TRBV27,14
CASSVARRASGRNYNEQFF,once,TRBJ2-1,TRBV9,19
CSGRTGGSYEQYF,-,TRBJ2-7,TRBV29-1,13
CASSFQGWTEAFF,-,TRBJ1-1,TRBV28,13
CASSQEFGATGVNEKLFF,once,TRBJ1-4,TRBV4-3,18
CAWSGQGRYSNQPQHF,once,TRBJ1-5,TRBV30,16
CASQATGASFNEQFF,-,TRBJ2-1,TRBV19,15
CASSILAGGLLEQFF,-,TRBJ2-1,TRBV4-1,15
CASSFRGNNQETQYF,-,TRBJ2-5,TRBV5-5,15
CAWKPGQGVVEQYF,once,TRBJ2-7,TRBV30,14
CASSMSGRETYEQYF,-,TRBJ2-7,TRBV19,15
CASAGTGTGPYNEQFF,-,TRBJ2-1,TRBV27,16
CASSQTSGRGDEQFF,once,TRBJ2-1,TRBV5-1,15
CASSSLTDTQYF,-,TRBJ2-3,TRBV7-6,12
CASSPALSGYTYNEQFF,once,TRBJ2-1,TRBV14,17
CASSPGQGMNTGELFF,-,TRBJ2-2,TRBV9,16
CSVGGGGLSAFF,-,TRBJ1-1,TRBV29-1,12
CASSAQSSGRRNEQFF,-,TRBJ2-1,TRBV11-3,16
CASSLPVYNEQFF,-,TRBJ2-1,TRBV5-4,13
CASSLGVASGELFF,-,TRBJ2-2,TRBV11-2,14
CASSLVGADEQYF,once,TRBJ2-7,TRBV7-2,13
CASTADYNEQFF,-,TRBJ2-1,TRBV6-1,12
CASSPSGTISYEQYF,once,TRBJ2-7,TRBV9,15
CASSDSTSGLYNEQFF,-,TRBJ2-1,TRBV6-4,16
CASSFSTGLNTEAFF,once,TRBJ1-1,TRBV7-9,15
CASSLAGTSYEQYF,-,TRBJ2-7,TRBV7-6,14
CASSLYRAHEQFF,-,TRBJ2-1,TRBV27,13
CASSYRDYSQRQYF,-,TRBJ2-7,TRBV27,14
CASSRGPRDGGSTDTQYF,-,TRBJ2-3,TRBV18,18
CASSIGRGGEQYF,-,TRBJ2-7,TRBV19,13
CASSETGVIPQYF,once,TRBJ2-7,TRBV9,13
CASSVSTGDPPPNYGYTF,-,TRBJ1-2,TRBV9,18
CASSANRYILETQYF,-,TRBJ2-5,TRBV27,15
CASSKDRARQPQHF,-,TRBJ1-5,TRBV6-5,14
CASSAQTGGVYNEQFF,once,TRBJ2-1,TRBV9,16
CASSYSVGPTEAFF,-,TRBJ1-1,TRBV6-6,14
CASSLWDRGRDTQYF,-,TRBJ2-3,TRBV5-1,15
CASGRDSGYEQYF,-,TRBJ2-7,TRBV27,13